This T cell receptor beta chain was recovered during a study of OX40 agonist ivuxolimab in advanced cancers. About the investigation overall: Ivuxolimab, which targeted the costimulatory receptor OX40 (CD134), was an agonistic, fully human IgG2 monoclonal antibody. Intravenous ivuxolimab was administered to patients every 2 weeks at six dose levels: 0.01, 0.1, 0.3, 1.5, 3 and 10 mg/kg. Among the roughly 52 dose-escalation patients, about 19 had hepatocellular carcinoma, 15 or so melanoma, 9 renal cell carcinoma and 9 head and neck cancer. In the dose-escalation cohort, around 80% of patients were male, and the mean age was 60 years with a range of roughly 20 to 85. Patients were allowed to have had prior anti-PD-1, anti-PD-L1 or anti-CTLA-4 therapy, and less than 45% of the dose-escalation patients had previously received checkpoint inhibitors. Three dose-escalation patients achieved partial responses, one with hepatocellular carcinoma and two with cutaneous melanoma. Peripheral TCRbeta sequencing aimed to test whether ivuxolimab altered TCR sequence diversity and caused clonal T-cell expansion. The monotherapy dose-escalation portion (N ≈ 50 patients) of the phase I ivuxolimab trial is reported in the paper. Study-wide conclusions, independent of this receptor: Low levels of normalized T-cell clonal expansion were also seen in some patients who did not respond. On average, CD8+ T cells showed more expanded clones than CD4+ T cells after ivuxolimab. Clonal expansion of both CD4+ and CD8+ blood T cells was observed from baseline to week 6 at doses 0.1 to 3.0 mg/kg. The antigen specificity of the clonally expanded peripheral T cells was not determined. In partial responders in the 0.1-3.0 mg/kg groups, normalized peripheral clonal expansion was found to be among the lowest, especially among CD8+ T cells.

This clone has only one observation. No antigen is known for it. The input lacks base qualities; no much larger clone sits a single base away. Patients with a history of autoimmune disease or receiving systemic immunosuppression were excluded from the trial. In every dose cohort, peripheral blood was drawn for TCR sequencing at baseline, cycle 4 day 1, and cycle 7 day 1. Samples came from an open-label, multicenter, first-in-human phase I dose-escalation trial of ivuxolimab. The trial enrolled adults with locally advanced or metastatic head and neck squamous cell, hepatocellular, melanoma or renal cell carcinoma. Before TCR sequencing, CD4+ T cells and CD8+ T cells from peripheral blood were sorted into separate populations. Trimming at the junction amounts to 7 bases on V and 10 bases on J, and the germline ends lie 12 bases apart. From the cysteine up to the phenylalanine, the CDR3 has a length of 11 residues. The retained sequence is limited to the CDR3, 33 bases, with the frame set at the first base. CDR1 and CDR2 were assigned from the germline V gene as SGDLS and YYNGEE.

To sequence the TCRbeta CDR3 region, genomic DNA was isolated from the sorted cells. The immunoSEQ Assay was used to sequence the TCRbeta CDR3 regions. The immuneACCESS repertoire file appears here via TCRdb, limited to in-frame rearrangements. These files lack a portion of the clones; in checked studies, under half of the deficit traces to unresolved V genes, and the cause of the others is not known. The sample profile shows approximately 39,000 clones; 65% to 80% of them were found once. More than 9.5% of the sample comes from the top ten. Sequencing used CD4+ or CD8+ T cells sorted from blood, obtained in a trial of the OX40 agonist ivuxolimab. This clonotype was sampled from an adult with an advanced solid tumor such as melanoma, head and neck, liver or kidney cancer. The sequence links TRBV9 to TRBJ2-1; no D gene can be assigned with confidence. The sequenced DNA is TGTGCCAGCTCAAAAACGAGGGAGCAGTTCTTC. It encodes CASSKTREQFF. Where the CDR3 stops, the reference TRBV9 and TRBJ2-1 genes take over; the full variable domain is DSGVTQTPKHLITATGQRVTLRCSPRSGDLSVYWYQQSLDQGLQFLIQYYNGEERAKGNILERFSAQQFPDLHSELNLSSLELGDSALYFCASSKTREQFFGPGTRLTVL.